Listed here is a single TCR beta chain. The data were obtained in a study of blood T cell repertoires in COVID-19. The study assigned cohorts using participant-reported clinical history. The ends were cut back, 4 bases at V and 4 bases at J, with 20 bases in the middle. The CDR3 runs to 17 residues. Germline-derived CDR1 and CDR2 are SGHNT and YYREEE (reference sequence). Authors' analysis steps: Amplification with reference gene primers provided the estimates of nucleated cell counts. Data came from immunoSEQ multiplex PCR; TCRdb stores just in-frame clones and leaves some out. The V and J calls and the clone size are those of that table, but D and trimming were determined from the DNA. The table shows about 270,000 clones, with just under 90% occurring only once.

The receptor was derived from a woman aged 55-69 years who had recovered from COVID-19. The rearrangement uses TRBV5-4 and TRBJ2-2, with D perhaps matching TRBD2 (5 bases). Sample: PBMCs or T cells enriched from blood (not recorded which). The chain's CDR3 is CASSAIGSHRGTGELFF. The DNA of the CDR3 is TGTGCCAGCAGCGCAATCGGCTCCCATCGGGGCACCGGGGAGCTGTTTTTT.